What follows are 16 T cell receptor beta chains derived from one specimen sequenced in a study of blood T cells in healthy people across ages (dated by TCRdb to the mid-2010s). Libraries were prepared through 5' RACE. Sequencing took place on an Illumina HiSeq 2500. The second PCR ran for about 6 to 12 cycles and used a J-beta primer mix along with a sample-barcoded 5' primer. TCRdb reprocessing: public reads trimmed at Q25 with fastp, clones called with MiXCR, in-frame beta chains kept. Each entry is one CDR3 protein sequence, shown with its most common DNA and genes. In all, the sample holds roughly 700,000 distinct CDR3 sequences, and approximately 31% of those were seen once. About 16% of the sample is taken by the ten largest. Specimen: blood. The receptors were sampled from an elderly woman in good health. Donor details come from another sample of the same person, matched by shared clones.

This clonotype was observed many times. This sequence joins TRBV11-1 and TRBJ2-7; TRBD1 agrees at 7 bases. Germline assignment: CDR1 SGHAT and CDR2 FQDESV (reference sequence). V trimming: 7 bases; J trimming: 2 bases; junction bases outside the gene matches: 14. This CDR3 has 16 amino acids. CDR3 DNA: TGTGCCAGCACTCCTCTCCCGGGACAGTCAACCTACGAGCAGTACTTC. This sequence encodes CASTPLPGQSTYEQYF.

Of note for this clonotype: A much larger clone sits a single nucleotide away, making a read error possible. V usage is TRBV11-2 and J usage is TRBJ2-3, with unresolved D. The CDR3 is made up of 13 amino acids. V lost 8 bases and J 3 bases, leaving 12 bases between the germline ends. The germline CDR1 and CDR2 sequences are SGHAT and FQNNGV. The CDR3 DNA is TGTGCCAGCGCAGCCTCACCGACAGATACGCAGTATTTT. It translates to CASAASPTDTQYF.

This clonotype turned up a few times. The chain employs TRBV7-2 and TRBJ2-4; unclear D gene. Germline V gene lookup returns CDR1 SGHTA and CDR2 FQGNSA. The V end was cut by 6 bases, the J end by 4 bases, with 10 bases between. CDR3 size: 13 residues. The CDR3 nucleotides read TGTGCCAGCAGTTTTGTAGGGAAAAACATTCAGTACTTC. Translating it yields CASSFVGKNIQYF.

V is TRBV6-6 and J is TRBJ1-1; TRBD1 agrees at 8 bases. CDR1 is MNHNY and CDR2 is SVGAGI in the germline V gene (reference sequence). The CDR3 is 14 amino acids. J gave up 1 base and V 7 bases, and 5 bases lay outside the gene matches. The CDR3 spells CASTQGAGNTEAFF. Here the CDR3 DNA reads TGTGCCAGCACTCAGGGGGCCGGGAACACTGAAGCTTTCTTT.

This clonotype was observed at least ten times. The CDR3 region has the DNA TGTGCCAGCAGGATCCTTGGGAACCCGAACACTGAAGCTTTCTTT. Translation gives CASRILGNPNTEAFF. The chain carries TRBV27 and TRBJ1-1; D is unclear. Germline loops: CDR1 MNHEY, CDR2 SMNVEV (reference sequence). CDR3 length equals 15 residues. The V end lost 6 bases, the J end lost 1 base, and 15 bases lay between the germline ends.

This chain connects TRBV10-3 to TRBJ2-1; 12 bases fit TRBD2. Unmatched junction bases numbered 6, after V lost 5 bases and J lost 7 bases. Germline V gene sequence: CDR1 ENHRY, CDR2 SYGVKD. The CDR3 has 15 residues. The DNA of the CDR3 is TGTGCCATCAGTCAAACCGGGACTAGCGGGAATGAGCAGTTCTTC. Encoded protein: CAISQTGTSGNEQFF.

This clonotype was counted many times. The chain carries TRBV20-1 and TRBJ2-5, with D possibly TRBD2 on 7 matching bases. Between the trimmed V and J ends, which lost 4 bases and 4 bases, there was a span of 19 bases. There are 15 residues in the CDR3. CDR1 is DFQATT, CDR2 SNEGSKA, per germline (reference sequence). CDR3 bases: TGCAGTGCTACCCTTGCTGCGGGGGCCAGAGAGACCCAGTACTTC. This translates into CSATLAAGARETQYF.

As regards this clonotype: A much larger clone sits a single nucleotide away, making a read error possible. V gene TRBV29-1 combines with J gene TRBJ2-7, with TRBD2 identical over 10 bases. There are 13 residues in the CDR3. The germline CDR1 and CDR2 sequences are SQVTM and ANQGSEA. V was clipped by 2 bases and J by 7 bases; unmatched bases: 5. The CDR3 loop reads CSVENSGRNEQYF. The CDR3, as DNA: TGCAGCGTTGAAAATAGCGGGAGGAATGAGCAGTACTTC.

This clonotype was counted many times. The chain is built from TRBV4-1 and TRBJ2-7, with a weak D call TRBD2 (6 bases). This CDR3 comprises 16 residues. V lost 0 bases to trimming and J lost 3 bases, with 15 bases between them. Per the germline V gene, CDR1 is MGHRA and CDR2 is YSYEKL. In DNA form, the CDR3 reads TGCGCCAGCAGCCAAGATCGTCGACGGGGGAACTACGAGCAGTACTTC. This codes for CASSQDRRRGNYEQYF.

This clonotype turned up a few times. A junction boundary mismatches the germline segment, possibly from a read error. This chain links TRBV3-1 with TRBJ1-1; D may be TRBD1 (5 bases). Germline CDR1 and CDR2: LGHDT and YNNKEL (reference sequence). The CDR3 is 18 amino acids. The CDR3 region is CASTQIPGAVTANTEAFF. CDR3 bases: TGTGCCAGCACCCAAATCCCCGGGGCAGTCACAGCGAACACTGAAGCTTTCTTT.

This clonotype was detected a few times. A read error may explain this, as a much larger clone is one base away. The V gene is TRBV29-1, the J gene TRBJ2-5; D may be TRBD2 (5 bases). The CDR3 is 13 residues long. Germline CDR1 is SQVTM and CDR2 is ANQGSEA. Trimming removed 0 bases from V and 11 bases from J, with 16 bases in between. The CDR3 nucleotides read TGCAGCGTTGAAGATGGCACTCGGGATGAGCAGTACTTC. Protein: CSVEDGTRDEQYF.

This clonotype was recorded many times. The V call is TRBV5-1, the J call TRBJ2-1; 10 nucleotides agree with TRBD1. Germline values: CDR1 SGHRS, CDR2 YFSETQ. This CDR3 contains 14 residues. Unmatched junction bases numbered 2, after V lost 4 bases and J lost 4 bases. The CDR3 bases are TGCGCCAGCAGCCGGGACAGGGGTTACAATGAGCAGTTCTTC. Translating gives CASSRDRGYNEQFF.

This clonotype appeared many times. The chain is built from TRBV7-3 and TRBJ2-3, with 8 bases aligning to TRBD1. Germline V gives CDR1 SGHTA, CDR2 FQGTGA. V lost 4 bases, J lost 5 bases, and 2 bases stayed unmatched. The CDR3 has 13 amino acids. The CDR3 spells CASSYGQGDTQYF. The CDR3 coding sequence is TGTGCCAGCAGCTACGGACAGGGAGATACGCAGTATTTT. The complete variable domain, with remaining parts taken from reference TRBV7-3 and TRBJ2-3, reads GAGVSQTPSNKVTEKGKYVELRCDPISGHTALYWYRQSLGQGPEFLIYFQGTGAADDSGLPNDRFFAVRPEGSVSTLKIQRTERGDSAVYLCASSYGQGDTQYFGPGTRLTVL.

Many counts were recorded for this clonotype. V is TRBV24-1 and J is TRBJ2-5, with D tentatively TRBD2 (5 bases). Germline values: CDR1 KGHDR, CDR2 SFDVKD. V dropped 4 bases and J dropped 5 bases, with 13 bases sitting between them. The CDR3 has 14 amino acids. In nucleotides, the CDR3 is TGTGCCACCAGTGACCCCCGGGGTGGGGAGACCCAGTACTTC. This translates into CATSDPRGGETQYF.

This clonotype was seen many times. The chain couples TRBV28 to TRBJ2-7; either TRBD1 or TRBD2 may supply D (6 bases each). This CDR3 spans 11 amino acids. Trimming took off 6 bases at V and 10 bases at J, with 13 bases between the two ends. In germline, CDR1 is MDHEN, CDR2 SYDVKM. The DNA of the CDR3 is TGTGCCAGCAGCGCGGGACACCAACAGTACTTC. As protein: CASSAGHQQYF. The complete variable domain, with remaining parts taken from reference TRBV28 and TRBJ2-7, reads DVKVTQSSRYLVKRTGEKVFLECVQDMDHENMFWYRQDPGLGLRLIYFSYDVKMKEKGDIPEGYSVSREKKERFSLILESASTNQTSMYLCASSAGHQQYFGPGTRLTVT.

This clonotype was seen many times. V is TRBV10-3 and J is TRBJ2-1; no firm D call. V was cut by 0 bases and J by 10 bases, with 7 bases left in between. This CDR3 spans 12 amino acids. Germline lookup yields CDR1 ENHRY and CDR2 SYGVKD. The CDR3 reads CAISESIGEQFF. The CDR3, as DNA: TGTGCCATCAGTGAGTCGATAGGAGAGCAGTTCTTC.